Listed below are T cell receptor beta chains from one sample, sequenced in a study of T cell responses to AZD1222 COVID-19 vaccine. Libraries were prepared by immunoSEQ multiplex PCR; TCRdb keeps only in-frame clonotypes and omits some of them. Altogether over 150,000 clones are present, 70% to 90% being singletons, with the ten largest covering approximately 0.49%. Source: peripheral blood, taken on day 0 of AZD1222 vaccination. Receptors were obtained from an adult in good health. The CDR3 runs from the conserved cysteine through the conserved F or W. Each record gives: D gene, J gene, clone size, V gene, CDR3 protein, CDR3 DNA. D genes are given only for firm matches. Rows give clone size only sometimes, using once, few, many, or a class for an expanded clone.

>-|TRBJ1-2|-|TRBV21-1
CASSKVRTGKGGYTF
TGTGCCAGCAGCAAAGTCAGAACGGGTAAGGGCGGCTACACCTTC
>-|TRBJ1-5|-|TRBV30
CAWSVRRGSNQPQHF
TGTGCCTGGAGTGTACGCAGGGGTAGCAATCAGCCCCAGCATTTT
>-|TRBJ2-7|-|TRBV7-8
CASSLVGAGTPYEQYF
TGTGCCAGCAGCTTAGTTGGGGCAGGGACCCCCTACGAGCAGTACTTC
>-|TRBJ2-7|-|TRBV28
CASSFGLAEQYF
TGTGCCAGCAGTTTTGGTTTAGCCGAGCAGTACTTC
>-|TRBJ2-2|-|TRBV7-3
CASSPGALGGELFF
TGTGCCAGCAGCCCGGGGGCACTGGGCGGGGAGCTGTTTTTT
>-|TRBJ2-5|once|TRBV12-3/TRBV12-4
CASSLNGAETQYF
TGTGCCAGCAGTTTAAACGGGGCCGAGACCCAGTACTTC
>-|TRBJ2-5|-|TRBV7-8
CASSFPGLSRETQYF
TGTGCCAGCAGCTTCCCGGGACTCTCAAGGGAGACCCAGTACTTC
>TRBD1|TRBJ1-6|-|TRBV27
CASSLLGQGPNSPLHF
TGTGCCAGCAGTTTATTAGGACAGGGCCCAAATTCACCCCTCCACTTT
>TRBD1|TRBJ2-2|-|TRBV3-1/TRBV3-2
CASSQEEQGAGTGELFF
TGTGCCAGCAGCCAAGAGGAACAGGGGGCAGGGACCGGGGAGCTGTTTTTT
>TRBD2|TRBJ2-3|-|TRBV7-4
CASNLSGGQSTDTQYF
TGTGCCAGCAACCTTAGCGGGGGGCAATCCACAGATACGCAGTATTTT
>TRBD1|TRBJ1-3|-|TRBV19
CASSMTGAGNTIYF
TGTGCCAGTAGTATGACAGGGGCTGGAAACACCATATATTTT
>-|TRBJ1-5|-|TRBV18
CASSRPNQPQHF
TGTGCCAGCTCACGTCCAAATCAGCCCCAGCATTTT
>-|TRBJ1-1|-|TRBV7-2
CASSFWQMNTEAFF
TGTGCCAGCAGCTTTTGGCAGATGAACACTGAAGCTTTCTTT
>-|TRBJ2-2|-|TRBV4-2
CASSQEVFQAGAGTGELFF
TGTGCCAGCAGCCAAGAGGTTTTTCAGGCGGGGGCGGGGACCGGGGAGCTGTTTTTT
>-|TRBJ2-3|-|TRBV7-8
CASSPPLTDTQYF
TGTGCCAGCAGTCCTCCTCTCACAGATACGCAGTATTTT
>-|TRBJ1-6|-|TRBV19
CASRGDLNSPLHF
TGTGCCAGTAGGGGGGATCTTAATTCACCCCTCCACTTT
>-|TRBJ2-1|-|TRBV6-4
CASSEKAGAANEQFF
TGTGCCAGCAGTGAGAAGGCGGGGGCTGCCAATGAGCAGTTCTTC
>TRBD1|TRBJ1-2|-|TRBV5-1
CATKGDSYGYTF
TGCGCCACCAAAGGGGACAGCTATGGCTACACCTTC
>TRBD1|TRBJ1-1|-|TRBV7-9
CASSSGTGGRDTEAFF
TGTGCCAGCAGCTCCGGGACAGGGGGGAGAGACACTGAAGCTTTCTTT
>-|TRBJ1-4|-|TRBV29-1
CSVETVTTNEKLFF
TGCAGCGTCGAGACAGTTACAACTAATGAAAAACTGTTTTTT
>TRBD1|TRBJ1-2|once|TRBV9
CASSVVAGGGYGYTF
TGTGCCAGCAGCGTAGTTGCAGGGGGCGGCTATGGCTACACCTTC
>-|TRBJ1-2|once|TRBV28
CASSIDSYGYTF
TGTGCCAGCAGTATAGACAGCTATGGCTACACCTTC
>-|TRBJ2-1|-|TRBV6-5
CASRRREWGTEQFF
TGTGCCAGCAGACGACGGGAGTGGGGAACTGAGCAGTTCTTC
>TRBD1|TRBJ1-2|-|TRBV4-2
CASSQMVGQGPYGYTF
TGTGCCAGCAGTCAAATGGTGGGACAGGGTCCCTATGGCTACACCTTC